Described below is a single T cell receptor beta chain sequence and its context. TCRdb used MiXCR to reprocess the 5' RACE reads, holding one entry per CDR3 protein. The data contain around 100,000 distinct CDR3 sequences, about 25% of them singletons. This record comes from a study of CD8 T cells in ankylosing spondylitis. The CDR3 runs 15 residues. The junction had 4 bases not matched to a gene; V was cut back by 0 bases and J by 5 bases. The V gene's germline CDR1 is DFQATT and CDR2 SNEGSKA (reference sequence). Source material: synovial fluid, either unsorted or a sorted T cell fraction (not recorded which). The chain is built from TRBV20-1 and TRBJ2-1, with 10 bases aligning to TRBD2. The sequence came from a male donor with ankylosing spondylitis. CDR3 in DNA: TGCAGTGCTAGAGATTGGACTAGCGGAAACAATGAGCAGTTCTTC. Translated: CSARDWTSGNNEQFF.